This T cell receptor beta chain was found in a study of blood T cell repertoires in COVID-19. Across the whole study: From T cells, B-cell-depleted T cells, or PBMCs came the material, which was cDNA or gDNA.

TCRdb's copy holds only in-frame clones and misses some; the assay was immunoSEQ multiplex PCR. The top ten clones hold more than 6.5% of a sample with just over 150,000 clones, 88% of them seen once. Germline V lookup: CDR1 MNHNY, CDR2 SVGAGI (reference sequence). V shed 6 bases, J shed 4 bases, and the junction held 1 base outside the gene matches. The CDR3 length is 13 residues. Allocation to cohorts depended on clinical history reported by the participants. V gene TRBV6-6 combines with J gene TRBJ2-3; TRBD1 agrees at 10 bases. Sequencing was performed on PBMCs or T cells enriched from blood (not recorded which). The clonotype comes from a woman between 45 and 65 years old who had recovered from COVID-19. The CDR3 is CASRGQGADTQYF. CDR3 in DNA: TGTGCCAGCAGAGGACAGGGGGCAGATACGCAGTATTTT.